Only a few counts were recorded for the clone carrying this TCR beta chain. The source of the sample is a study of blood T cell repertoires in COVID-19. The length of the CDR3 is 16 residues. With 1 base removed from V and 9 bases from J, the gap between germline ends came to 19 bases. The germline V gene has CDR1 SGHTA and CDR2 FQGNSA. Clones were read by immunoSEQ multiplex PCR, and TCRdb kept only the in-frame ones, dropping some. The sample carries 90,000 to 100,000 clones, roughly 84% recorded once. The genes are TRBV7-2 and TRBJ2-1, with D possibly matching TRBD1 (7 bases). Sequenced: peripheral blood. The origin of this receptor is a man aged 60 to 69 with acute or convalescent COVID-19. The CDR3 sequence is CASSLGETPQGGEQFF. As DNA, the CDR3 is TGTGCCAGCAGCTTAGGGGAAACCCCCCAGGGGGGTGAGCAGTTCTTC.